This TCR beta chain stems from a study of T-cell memory formation after mild COVID-19 (dated by TCRdb to the early 2020s). In the study overall: Most TCR sequence clusters were specific to one of the two donors. In two donors, T-cell clones that expanded and contracted after mild COVID-19 were followed by sequencing TCRalpha and TCRbeta repertoires longitudinally. Two young, previously healthy adult volunteers made up the cohort, one male and one female.

This clonotype was observed a few times. Its antigen remains undetermined. No qualities accompany the bases; no much larger clone lies one base away. PBMCs were isolated by Ficoll-Paque density gradient centrifugation. Study-level results and caveats: Clones that contracted from day 15 to 85 showed balanced CD4/CD8 phenotypes, whereas a second wave of clones that expanded from day 15 to 37 leaned towards CD4+. Whether the second-wave clones peaking on day 37 were SARS-CoV-2 specific was not confirmed. Contracting CD4+ clones were found mainly in CM and EM memory subsets, while CD8+ clones were enriched in EMRA. The study included only a couple of mild cases, and larger cohorts that include severe cases with pre-infection samples were judged to be necessary. Some responding clones were detected in pre-infection memory, suggesting pre-existing cross-reactive memory T cells joined the SARS-CoV-2 response.

V sheds 3 bases and J sheds 4 bases, leaving 11 bases between their ends. The CDR3 starts with the cysteine, ends with the phenylalanine, and has 14 residues. The CDR3 DNA has 42 bases and is translated from base 1. Sequencer: Illumina NovaSeq 6000. TCRalpha and TCRbeta cDNA libraries were constructed by 5'RACE with constant-segment primers, with sample barcodes and unique molecular identifiers being introduced. Trizol reagent was used to extract RNA from every sample. Libraries were amplified in two PCR steps, with a second sample barcode and Illumina TruSeq adapters added in the second step. Sequencing of libraries was performed on an Illumina NovaSeq with 2 x 150 bp paired-end reads. As for the original processing: Demultiplexing of reads and collapsing into UMI-guided consensus sequences were performed with migec v1.2.7. Using mixcr v2.1.11, UMI consensuses were aligned to TRA and TRB V and J templates and then assembled into clonotypes. A clonotype was counted as expanded or contracted only when both edgeR and NoisET called the clonotype significant, with the noise models trained on biological replicates. For edgeR calls, a false discovery rate-adjusted p below 0.01 and a log2 fold-change threshold of 1 were applied. As an exploratory analysis of dynamics, max-normalized trajectories of the 1000 most abundant clonotypes were examined by PCA with hierarchical clustering. The CD4 or CD8 phenotype of responding clones was assigned using the separately sequenced CD4+ and CD8+ repertoires. Starting from the raw public reads, TCRdb applied fastp trimming at Q25, assembled clones with MiXCR and retained in-frame beta chains. For every CDR3 protein sequence, its rows merge into one entry that carries the most common genes and DNA. These V and J calls derive from TCRdb rather than the authors' analysis. Within this sample are hundreds of thousands of distinct CDR3 sequences, with about 16% of them counted one time only. The top ten constitute around a fifth of the sample.

The rearrangement joined TRBV12-3 or TRBV12-4 to TRBJ2-3, with the D gene uncertain. Specimen: PBMCs or a T cell subset sorted from them (not recorded which). This clonotype was obtained from a man aged 18 to 29 who had mild COVID-19 (a few samples of this study predate the infection). The sample titles of this study are shuffled in the database, so cell type and time point are left out; the donor was told from shared clones. The CDR3: CASSFSHTADTQYF. The base sequence is TGTGCCAGCAGTTTTTCCCATACTGCAGATACGCAGTATTTT.